This T cell receptor (beta chain) was sequenced in a study of T cell responses to AZD1222 COVID-19 vaccine. V dropped 9 bases and J dropped 6; count of bases not matched to a gene: 12. The CDR3 consists of 15 residues. Germline V gene data show CDR1 as KGHDR and CDR2 as SFDVKD. Sequencing was performed with immunoSEQ multiplex PCR; in TCRdb, only in-frame clones are kept and a portion is missing. The sample lists some 170,000 clones; 92% were seen once. Points on this clone: Its antigen is undetermined.

Study conclusions and caveats: Clonal diversity was possibly underestimated; the donors were predominantly white British and more often female. Repertoire sampling happened only post peak T cell response. Nearly half of unique spike-specific TCRs reportedly avoided B.1.351 and B.1.1.7 mutated regions.

V and J are TRBV24-1 and TRBJ2-1, with 8 bases matching TRBD2. The clonotype originates from an adult in good health. The source material was peripheral blood, sampled on day 0 of MenACWY control vaccination. CDR3 residues: CATGGAAGVGNEQFF. The DNA of the CDR3 is TGTGCCACCGGGGGCGCAGCGGGAGTCGGCAATGAGCAGTTCTTC.